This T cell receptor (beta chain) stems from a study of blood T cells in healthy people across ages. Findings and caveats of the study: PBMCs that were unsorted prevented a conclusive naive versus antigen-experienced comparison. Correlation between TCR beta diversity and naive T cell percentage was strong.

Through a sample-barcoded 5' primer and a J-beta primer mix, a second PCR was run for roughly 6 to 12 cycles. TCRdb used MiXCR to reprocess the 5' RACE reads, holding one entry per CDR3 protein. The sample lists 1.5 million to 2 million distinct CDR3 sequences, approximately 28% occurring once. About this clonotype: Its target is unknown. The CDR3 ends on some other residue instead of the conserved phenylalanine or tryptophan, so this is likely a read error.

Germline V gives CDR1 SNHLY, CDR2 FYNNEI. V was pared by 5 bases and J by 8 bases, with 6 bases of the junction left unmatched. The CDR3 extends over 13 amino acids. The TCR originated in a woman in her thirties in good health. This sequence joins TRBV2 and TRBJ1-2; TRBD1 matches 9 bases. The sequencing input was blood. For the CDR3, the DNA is TGTGCCAGCAGTATCACAGGGGGCGAGGGCTACACCTGC. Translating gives CASSITGGEGYTC.